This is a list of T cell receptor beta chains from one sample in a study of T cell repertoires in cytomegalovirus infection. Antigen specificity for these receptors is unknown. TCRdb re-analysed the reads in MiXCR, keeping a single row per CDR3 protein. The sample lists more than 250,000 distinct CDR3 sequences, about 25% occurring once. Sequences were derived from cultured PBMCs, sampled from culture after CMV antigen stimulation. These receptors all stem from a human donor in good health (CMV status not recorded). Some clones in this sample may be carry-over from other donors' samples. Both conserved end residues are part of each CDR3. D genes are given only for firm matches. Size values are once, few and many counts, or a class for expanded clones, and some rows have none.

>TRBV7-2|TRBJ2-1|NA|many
TGTGCCAGCAGCCCCATAGGGGATCTCAATGAGCAGTTCTTC
CASSPIGDLNEQFF
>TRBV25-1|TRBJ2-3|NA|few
TGTGCCAGCAGTCATGGGGTGGATACGCAGTATTTT
CASSHGVDTQYF
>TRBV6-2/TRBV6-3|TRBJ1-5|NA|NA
TGTGCCAGCAGAGAAACAACTCAGCCCCAGCATTTT
CASRETTQPQHF
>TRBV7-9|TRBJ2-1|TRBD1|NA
TGTGCCAGCAGCTTAGCCCCAGGGGGTGTCAATGAGCAGTTCTTC
CASSLAPGGVNEQFF
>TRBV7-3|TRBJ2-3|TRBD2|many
TGTGCCAGCAGCTTAACCGGGACTAGCGGGGATACGCAGTATTTT
CASSLTGTSGDTQYF
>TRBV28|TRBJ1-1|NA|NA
TGTGCCAGCAAGCGGGCGGCGCGCACTGAAGCTTTCTTT
CASKRAARTEAFF
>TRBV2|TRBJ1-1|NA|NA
TGTGCCAGCGGAAACACTGAAGCTTTCTTT
CASGNTEAFF
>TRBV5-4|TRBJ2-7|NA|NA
TGTGCCAGCAGCTTCGATCCGGGAGCCTACGAGCAGTACTTC
CASSFDPGAYEQYF
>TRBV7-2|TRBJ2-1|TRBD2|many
TGTGCCAGCAGCTTATGGACTAGCGGGAGGGTTGAGCAGTTCTTC
CASSLWTSGRVEQFF
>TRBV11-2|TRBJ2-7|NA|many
TGTGCCAGCAGCGCAATGCCGCAGTCTAGAGCCTACGAGCAGTACTTC
CASSAMPQSRAYEQYF
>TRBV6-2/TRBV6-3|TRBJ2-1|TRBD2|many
TGTGCCAGCAGTTATCGGCGGGAGGAGCCGTCATCGGAGCAGTTCTTC
CASSYRREEPSSEQFF
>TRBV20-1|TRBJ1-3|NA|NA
TGCAGTGCTAGACCCTTGGGCGAAGGGGTTAACACCATATATTTT
CSARPLGEGVNTIYF
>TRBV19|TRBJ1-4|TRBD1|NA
TGTGCCAGTAGACGCCGACAGGGGGATAATGAAAAACTGTTTTTT
CASRRRQGDNEKLFF
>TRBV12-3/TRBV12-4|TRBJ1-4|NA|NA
TGTGCCAGCCGAGAAGTTTCAACTAATGAAAAACTGTTTTTT
CASREVSTNEKLFF
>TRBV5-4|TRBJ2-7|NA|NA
TGTGCCAGCAGCTTGGATTTGGGGGGGCAGTACGAGCAGTACTTC
CASSLDLGGQYEQYF
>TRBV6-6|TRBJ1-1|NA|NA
TGTGCCAGCAGTTACTCGATCGTTGGTTCTGGGAACACTGAAGCTTTCTTT
CASSYSIVGSGNTEAFF
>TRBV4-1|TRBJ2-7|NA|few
TGCGCCAGCAGATCATATTCGAGATCCTACGAGCAGTACTTC
CASRSYSRSYEQYF
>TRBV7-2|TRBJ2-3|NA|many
TGTGCCAGCAGCTTAGTTTCGGGTGTCGCTAGCACAGATACGCAGTATTTT
CASSLVSGVASTDTQYF
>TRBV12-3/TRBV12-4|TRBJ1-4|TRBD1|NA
TGTGCCAGCAGTCCCCGGGGGACAGCTAATGAAAAACTGTTTTTT
CASSPRGTANEKLFF
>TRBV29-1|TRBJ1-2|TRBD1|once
TGCAGCGTTGAGGAGGACAGGTTGGAGATGGATGGCTACACCTTC
CSVEEDRLEMDGYTF
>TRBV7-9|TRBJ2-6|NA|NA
TGTGCCAGCAGCCCACGGACAGCATTGATCTCTGGGGCCAACGTCCTGACTTTC
CASSPRTALISGANVLTF
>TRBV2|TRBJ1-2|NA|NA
TGTGCCAGCAGTGTACGATATGGCTACACCTTC
CASSVRYGYTF
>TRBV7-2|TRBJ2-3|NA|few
TGTGCCAGCAGCTCGCAGAGCGGTCCAGATACGCAGTATTTT
CASSSQSGPDTQYF
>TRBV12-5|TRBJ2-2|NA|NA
TGTGCTAGTGGTTTGGGCACCGGGGAGCTGTTTTTT
CASGLGTGELFF
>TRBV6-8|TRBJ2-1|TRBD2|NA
TGTGCCAGCAGTTACCGAACTAGCGGGAGTGGGACCAATGAGCAGTTCTTC
CASSYRTSGSGTNEQFF
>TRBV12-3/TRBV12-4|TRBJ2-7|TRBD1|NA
TGTGCCAGCAGCCGGGACAGCCTCTACGAGCAGTACTTC
CASSRDSLYEQYF
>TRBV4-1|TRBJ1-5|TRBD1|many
TGCGCCAGCAGCACAGGGGGATCGGGCAATCAGCCCCAGCATTTT
CASSTGGSGNQPQHF
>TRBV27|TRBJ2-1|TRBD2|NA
TGTGCCAGCAGTTTATGGCTAGCGGGAGCCCCCTACAATGAGCAGTTCTTC
CASSLWLAGAPYNEQFF
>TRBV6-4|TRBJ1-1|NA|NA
TGTGCCAGCTCTCCCACAGCTGAGAACACTGAAGCTTTCTTT
CASSPTAENTEAFF
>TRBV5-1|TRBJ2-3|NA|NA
TGCGCCAGCAGCTTGGACAGGGGAGGTGGTCGGGATACGCAGTATTTT
CASSLDRGGGRDTQYF
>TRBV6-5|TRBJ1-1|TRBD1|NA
TGTGCCAGCAGTTATACAGGGGTTACTGAAGCTTTCTTT
CASSYTGVTEAFF
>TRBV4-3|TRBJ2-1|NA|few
TGCGCCAGCAGCCCTAATCGTTTGGGCTACAATGAGCAGTTCTTC
CASSPNRLGYNEQFF
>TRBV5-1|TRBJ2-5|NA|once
TGCGCCAGCAAGCGTACCGAGGGGAGGCAAGAGACCCAGTACTTC
CASKRTEGRQETQYF
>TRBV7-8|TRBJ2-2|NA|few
TGTGCCAGCAGCCGCCGGGGACAAACACAACCCGGGGAGCTGTTTTTT
CASSRRGQTQPGELFF
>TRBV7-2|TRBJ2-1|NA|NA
TGTGCCAGCAGCCCACGGGGTCCAGTCAAAGAGCAGTTCTTC
CASSPRGPVKEQFF
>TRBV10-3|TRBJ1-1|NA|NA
TGTGCCATCAGGGAACAGGGTGTCACTGAAGCTTTCTTT
CAIREQGVTEAFF
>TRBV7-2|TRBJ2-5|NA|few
TGTGCCAGCAGCTTAGCCGGCAGGGCCGAAGAGACCCAGTACTTC
CASSLAGRAEETQYF
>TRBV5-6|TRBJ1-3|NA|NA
TGTGCCAGCAGCTTGTTGGCAGCGAGCTCTGGAAACACCATATATTTT
CASSLLAASSGNTIYF
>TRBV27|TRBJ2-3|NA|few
TGTGCCAGCAGTTTAACGGGGAAAAGAGATACGCAGTATTTT
CASSLTGKRDTQYF
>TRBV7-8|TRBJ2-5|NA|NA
TGTGCCAGCAGCTTAGCAGACAAACAAGAGACCCAGTACTTC
CASSLADKQETQYF
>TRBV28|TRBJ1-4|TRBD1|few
TGTGCCAGCAACCAGGGGGCGCATGAAAAACTGTTTTTT
CASNQGAHEKLFF
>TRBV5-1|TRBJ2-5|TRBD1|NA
TGCGCCAGCAGCATAGGGACAGTCCAAGAGACCCAGTACTTC
CASSIGTVQETQYF
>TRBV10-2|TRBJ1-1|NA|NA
TGCGCCAGCAGTGAGGGCGGTGAAGCTTTCTTT
CASSEGGEAFF
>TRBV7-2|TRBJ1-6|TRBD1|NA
TGTGCCAGCAGCTTAGAGGGACAGGGGGTTTCACCCCTCCACTTT
CASSLEGQGVSPLHF
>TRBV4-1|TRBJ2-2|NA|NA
TGCGCCAGCACCGCAGTTGTTGCCGGGGAGCTGTTTTTT
CASTAVVAGELFF
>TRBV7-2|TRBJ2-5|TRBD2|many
TGTGCCAGCAGCTCGCTAGCGGGTGGCGAGACCCAGTACTTC
CASSSLAGGETQYF
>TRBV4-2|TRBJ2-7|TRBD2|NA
TGTGCCAGCAGCCAAGAGTGGACTAGCGACTACGAGCAGTACTTC
CASSQEWTSDYEQYF
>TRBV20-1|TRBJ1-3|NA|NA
TGCAGTGCTTTGACAGCCGATCCTGGAAACACCATATATTTT
CSALTADPGNTIYF
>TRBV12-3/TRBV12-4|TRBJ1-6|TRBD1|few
TGTGCCAGCAGTCCAACAAGGGACAGGGGGGACGGTTCACCCCTCCACTTT
CASSPTRDRGDGSPLHF
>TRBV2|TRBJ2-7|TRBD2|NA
TGTGCCAGCAGCACGGGACTAGCGGAAGAGCAGTACTTC
CASSTGLAEEQYF
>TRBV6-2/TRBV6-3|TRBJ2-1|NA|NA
TGTGCCAGCAGTGCATTCACGGGATCTCGGGAGCAGTTCTTC
CASSAFTGSREQFF
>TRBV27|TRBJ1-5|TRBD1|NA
TGTGCCAGCAGTTCCCGACAGGGACATCAGCCCCAGCATTTT
CASSSRQGHQPQHF
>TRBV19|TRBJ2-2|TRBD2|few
TGTGCCAGTAGTATAGTCCTAGCGGGAGGCCGGAACAAGGTCGGGGAGCTGTTTTTT
CASSIVLAGGRNKVGELFF
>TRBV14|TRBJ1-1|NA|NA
TGTGCCAGCAGCCGCTTAACAGGGAACACTGAAGCTTTCTTT
CASSRLTGNTEAFF
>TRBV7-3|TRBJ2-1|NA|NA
TGTGCCAGCGGGGAGTTACCCCTCTCCTACAATGAGCAGTTCTTC
CASGELPLSYNEQFF